Included here is one TCR beta chain sequence, with context. The data were obtained in a study of blood T cell repertoires in COVID-19. The data were produced by immunoSEQ multiplex PCR, yet TCRdb's version contains in-frame clones alone and is incomplete. The sample records 20,000 or so clones, about 85% being singletons. V lost 4 bases and J lost 4, with 10 bases in between. CDR1 is SGHKS, CDR2 YYEKEE, per germline (reference sequence). The CDR3 length is 13 residues. The rearrangement uses TRBV5-5 and TRBJ2-3, with unresolved D. The sample was peripheral blood. The TCR was taken from a man aged 65-85 years with acute or convalescent COVID-19. The CDR3 reads CASSPAEADTQYF. For the CDR3, the DNA is TGTGCCAGCAGCCCTGCAGAGGCAGATACGCAGTATTTT.